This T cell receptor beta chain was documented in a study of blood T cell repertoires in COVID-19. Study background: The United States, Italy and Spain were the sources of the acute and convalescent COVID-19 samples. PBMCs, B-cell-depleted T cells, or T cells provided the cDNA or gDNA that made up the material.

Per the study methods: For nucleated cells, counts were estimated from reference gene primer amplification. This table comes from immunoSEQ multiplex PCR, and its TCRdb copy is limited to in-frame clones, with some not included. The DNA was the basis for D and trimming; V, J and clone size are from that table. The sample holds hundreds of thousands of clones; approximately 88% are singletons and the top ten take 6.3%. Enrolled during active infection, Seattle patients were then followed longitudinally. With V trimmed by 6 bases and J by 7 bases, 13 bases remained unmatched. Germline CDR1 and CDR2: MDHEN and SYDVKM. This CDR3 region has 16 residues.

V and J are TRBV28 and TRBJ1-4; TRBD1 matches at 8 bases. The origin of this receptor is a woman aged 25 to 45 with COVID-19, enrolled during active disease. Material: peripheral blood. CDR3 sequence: CASSSIDRGRGEKLFF. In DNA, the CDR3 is TGTGCCAGCAGCTCCATCGACAGGGGCAGGGGTGAAAAACTGTTTTTT.